The 23 T cell receptor beta chains reported below all come from one sample, sequenced in a study of sequential checkpoint blockade in melanoma. As for treatment: randomized to nivolumab then ipilimumab (arm A) or the reverse (arm B). The protocol was immunoSEQ multiplex PCR, while the TCRdb copy is restricted to in-frame clones and leaves out a portion. The table shows roughly 12,000 clones, with roughly 73% occurring only once. Specimen: CD8+ T cells sorted from blood (inferred from file names), collected from a patient given nivolumab and ipilimumab in sequence. The receptors stem from a human donor with melanoma.

This clone was detected only a few times. The chain links TRBV7-9 to TRBJ2-5, with no clear D. The J call is in doubt because the DNA end fits TRBJ2-7 better. From germline, CDR1 is SEHNR and CDR2 FQNEAQ (reference sequence). The CDR3 extends over 12 amino acids. CDR3 protein: CASSYSIYEQYF. The CDR3 nucleotides are TGTGCCAGCAGCTACAGTATATACGAGCAGTACTTC.

The V gene is TRBV29-1, the J gene TRBJ2-2, with unresolved D. Germline V gene lookup returns CDR1 SQVTM and CDR2 ANQGSEA. Trimming removed 8 bases from V and 6 bases from J, with 7 bases in between. The CDR3 runs 10 residues. The CDR3 protein is CSLTPGELFF. The CDR3 DNA sequence: TGCAGCCTCACTCCCGGGGAGCTGTTTTTT.

The chain has TRBV5-4 and TRBJ2-7; 9 nucleotides agree with TRBD2. Germline assignment: CDR1 SGHNT and CDR2 YYREEE (reference sequence). This CDR3 has 12 residues. The CDR3 coding sequence is TGTGCAGCGGGGGGAGTTGCGGACGAGCAGTACTTC. This sequence encodes CAAGGVADEQYF.

This clone occurred a few times. J is TRBJ2-1 and V is TRBV7-9; TRBD1 aligns across 9 bases. The junction had 6 bases not matched to a gene; V was cut back by 1 base and J by 8 bases. In germline, CDR1 is SEHNR, CDR2 FQNEAQ (reference sequence). This CDR3 spans 15 amino acids. CDR3 residues: CASSLVRTGAYEQFF. CDR3 coding DNA: TGTGCCAGCAGCTTAGTCCGGACAGGGGCATATGAGCAGTTCTTC.

The table lists this clone with a few counts. The chain uses TRBV19 and TRBJ2-7; D is unresolved. This CDR3 is 14 amino acids long. V lost 3 bases, J lost 4 bases, and 13 bases lay in between. In germline, CDR1 is LNHDA, CDR2 SQIVND (reference sequence). CDR3: CASSIFPESYEQYF. Here the CDR3 DNA reads TGTGCCAGTAGTATCTTCCCAGAATCTTACGAGCAGTACTTC.

The gene calls are TRBV29-1 and TRBJ2-3; D is perhaps TRBD1 (5 bases). From germline, CDR1 is SQVTM and CDR2 ANQGSEA. Trimming pared 3 bases from V and 2 bases from J, leaving 6 bases between. This CDR3 spans 12 amino acids. Written as DNA, the CDR3 is TGCAGCGTTGAGACAGCCACAGATACGCAGTATTTT. It is translated as CSVETATDTQYF.

V usage is TRBV7-9 and J usage is TRBJ2-3, with 7 bases that match TRBD2. Trimming removed 5 bases from V and 2 bases from J; junction bases left unmatched: 7. There are 15 residues in the CDR3. Germline V lookup: CDR1 SEHNR, CDR2 FQNEAQ (reference sequence). The CDR3 DNA sequence: TGTGCCAGCAGCCACGGGGAGGGTGACACAGATACGCAGTATTTT. It specifies CASSHGEGDTDTQYF.

The chain links TRBV10-3 to TRBJ2-7, with TRBD2 matching 12 bases. Germline V gene lookup returns CDR1 ENHRY and CDR2 SYGVKD. Trimming removed 6 bases from V and 0 bases from J; junction bases left unmatched: 3. The length of the CDR3 is 15 residues. CDR3 loop: CAIRGLAGSSYEQYF. The CDR3 bases are TGTGCCATCAGAGGACTAGCGGGGTCCTCCTACGAGCAGTACTTC.

The DNA for the CDR3 is TGTGCCAGCAGCTCTCCCGGGGGGGTGCCCGGCGAGCAGTACTTC. As protein: CASSSPGGVPGEQYF. The chain is built from TRBV7-6 and TRBJ2-7, with 8 positions matching TRBD2. The CDR3 spans 15 residues. Germline loops: CDR1 SGHVS, CDR2 FNYEAQ. J lost 6 bases, V lost 4 bases, and 11 bases had no gene match.

This clone was seen a few times. The CDR3 DNA reads TGTGCCAGCAGCTTAGGAGCAGATACGCAGTATTTT. Its translation is CASSLGADTQYF. V usage is TRBV7-9 and J usage is TRBJ2-3; no definite D call. Trimming shortened V by 1 base and J by 4 bases, and 3 bases separated the two germline ends. The CDR3 length is 12 residues. Germline CDR1 is SEHNR and CDR2 is FQNEAQ (reference sequence). The full variable domain, with the rest looked up from reference TRBV7-9 and TRBJ2-3, is DTGVSQNPRHKITKRGQNVTFRCDPISEHNRLYWYRQTLGQGPEFLTYFQNEAQLEKSRLLSDRFSAERPKGSFSTLEIQRTEQGDSAMYLCASSLGADTQYFGPGTRLTVL.

There are a few counts of this clone. This sequence joins TRBV15 and TRBJ2-3, with 8 bases identical to TRBD2. Germline CDR1 and CDR2: LNHNV and YYDKDF (reference sequence). J lost 5 bases, V lost 6 bases, and 7 bases had no gene match. The CDR3 spans 14 residues. CDR3 sequence: CATRSSSGRDTQYF. The CDR3 nucleotides are TGTGCCACCAGATCGTCCAGCGGGAGAGATACGCAGTATTTT.

The chain joins TRBV4-1 to TRBJ2-1, with TRBD1 matching over 8 bases. Germline-derived CDR1 and CDR2 are MGHRA and YSYEKL. This CDR3 contains 17 residues. V gave up 4 bases and J gave up 8 bases; unmatched junction bases: 16. CDR3 sequence reads: CASSPRTGTIGPHEQFF. The CDR3 nucleotides read TGCGCCAGCAGCCCACGGACAGGGACAATTGGGCCGCATGAGCAGTTCTTC.

This clone was seen a handful of times. The V and J genes are TRBV7-9 and TRBJ2-7; TRBD2 aligns across 8 bases. V was pared by 3 bases and J by 4 bases, with 2 bases of the junction left unmatched. Germline values: CDR1 SEHNR, CDR2 FQNEAQ (reference sequence). The length of the CDR3 is 13 residues. CDR3 protein: CASSFGGRYEQYF. The CDR3 DNA reads TGTGCCAGCAGCTTTGGCGGGAGGTACGAGCAGTACTTC.

The chain combines TRBV30 with TRBJ2-5; D is perhaps TRBD1 (5 bases). This CDR3 contains 14 residues. With 4 bases removed from V and 5 bases from J, the gap between germline ends came to 17 bases. In germline, CDR1 is GTSNPN, CDR2 SVGIG (reference sequence). This CDR3 is CAWTTEQRRETQYF. The CDR3 DNA is TGTGCCTGGACGACAGAGCAAAGGCGGGAGACCCAGTACTTC. Full variable domain (missing parts from reference TRBV30 and TRBJ2-5): SQTIHQWPATLVQPVGSPLSLECTVEGTSNPNLYWYRQAAGRGLQLLFYSVGIGQISSEVPQNLSASRPQDRQFILSSKKLLLSDSGFYLCAWTTEQRRETQYFGPGTRLLVL.

The chain recombines TRBV4-1 with TRBJ2-2, with TRBD2 matching 8 bases. V trimming: 4 bases; J trimming: 6 bases; junction bases outside the gene matches: 4. Germline V CDR1 and CDR2: MGHRA, YSYEKL. This CDR3 has 14 amino acids. CDR3 in amino acids: CASSLREGAGELFF. CDR3 bases: TGCGCCAGCAGCCTCCGGGAGGGGGCCGGGGAGCTGTTTTTT.

This clone was detected only a few times. The chain recombines TRBV4-3 with TRBJ2-7; TRBD2 aligns across 10 bases. Germline loops: CDR1 LGHNA, CDR2 YSLEER. Unmatched junction bases numbered 6, after V lost 3 bases and J lost 4 bases. This CDR3 is built from 15 residues. CDR3 residues: CASSQALAGEYEQYF. The CDR3 coding sequence is TGCGCCAGCAGCCAGGCTCTAGCGGGAGAATACGAGCAGTACTTC.

The J gene is TRBJ2-1, the V gene TRBV7-2, with 12 bases matching TRBD2. The germline V gene has CDR1 SGHTA and CDR2 FQGNSA. With 6 bases clipped from V and 8 bases from J, the junction kept 8 bases outside the gene matches. The CDR3 is 15 amino acids. CDR3 residues: CASSKTSGRLYEQFF. The CDR3 DNA sequence: TGTGCCAGCAGTAAGACTAGCGGGAGACTCTATGAGCAGTTCTTC. Complete variable domain (other parts from reference TRBV7-2 and TRBJ2-1): GAGVSQSPSNKVTEKGKDVELRCDPISGHTALYWYRQSLGQGLEFLIYFQGNSAPDKSGLPSDRFSAERTGGSVSTLTIQRTQQEDSAVYLCASSKTSGRLYEQFFGPGTRLTVL.

As DNA, the CDR3 is TGTGCCAGCTCACCACCGACAGGGGGGCGGATTTCTGAAGCTTTCTTT. The encoded protein is CASSPPTGGRISEAFF. The chain is built from TRBV18 and TRBJ1-1; 9 bases align to TRBD1. The J segment lost 6 bases and the V segment lost 0 bases, leaving 8 bases of the junction unmatched. Germline CDR1 KGHSH, CDR2 LQKENI. The CDR3 length is 16 residues.

The chain is built from TRBV6-5 and TRBJ1-2, with D perhaps TRBD1 (6 bases). V lost 2 bases and J lost 2, with 9 bases in between. Germline lookup yields CDR1 MNHEY and CDR2 SVGAGI. The CDR3 length is 14 residues. The CDR3 DNA sequence: TGTGCCAGCAGTTACCTCGGACAGAACTATGGCTACACCTTC. It translates to CASSYLGQNYGYTF.

V is TRBV5-1 and J is TRBJ2-7; D might be TRBD2 (6 bases). CDR3 length equals 12 residues. In germline, CDR1 is SGHRS, CDR2 YFSETQ. V gave up 3 bases and J gave up 6 bases, with 10 bases separating them. The CDR3 protein is CASSSEGPEQYF. The CDR3 coding sequence is TGCGCCAGCAGCTCGGAGGGACCCGAGCAGTACTTC.

This clone was found once. V usage is TRBV9 and J usage is TRBJ2-7, with 9 bases identical to TRBD1. Germline V lookup: CDR1 SGDLS, CDR2 YYNGEE. There are 14 residues in the CDR3. J lost 2 bases, V lost 4 bases, and 4 bases had no gene match. CDR3 sequence: CASSPWTGAYEQYF. DNA of the CDR3: TGTGCCAGCAGCCCCTGGACAGGGGCCTACGAGCAGTACTTC.

The CDR3 DNA is TGCGCCAGCAGCCAAGATGAAGGTAGCTTCTACGAGCAGTACTTC. Its protein product is CASSQDEGSFYEQYF. V and J are TRBV4-1 and TRBJ2-7; D gene unclear. The CDR3 consists of 15 residues. Germline CDR1 reads MGHRA; CDR2 reads YSYEKL. Trimming took off 0 bases at V and 3 bases at J, with 12 bases between the two ends.

The rearrangement links TRBV4-1 to TRBJ2-5; D not resolved. The J call could be wrong; TRBJ2-7 is a better fit for the DNA end. CDR1 MGHRA and CDR2 YSYEKL come from the germline V gene. CDR3 size: 12 residues. CDR3 sequence (DNA): TGCGCCAGCAGCCCAAATACCTACGAGCAGTACTTC. Translation: CASSPNTYEQYF.